The 32 T cell receptor beta chains in this list originate from one sample, sequenced in a study of early T cells in non-severe SARS-CoV-2 infection. From the 5' RACE reads, TCRdb called clonotypes with MiXCR, one entry per CDR3 protein. The sample lists approximately 66,000 distinct CDR3 sequences; under 15% were seen once. The sample was whole blood. Source of these receptors: an adult who was a healthcare worker with PCR-confirmed SARS-CoV-2 infection or an uninfected control (not recorded which).

The sample holds a few counts of this clonotype. This sequence joins TRBV11-3 and TRBJ2-1; TRBD2 aligns across 8 bases. There are 13 residues in the CDR3. CDR1 and CDR2 (germline): SGHNT, YENEEA. J was trimmed by 2 bases and V by 7 bases; bases with no gene match: 1. CDR3 DNA: TGTGCCAGCAAACTAGCGGCCTACAATGAGCAGTTCTTC. It encodes CASKLAAYNEQFF.

This clonotype occurred many times. The genes are TRBV6-6 and TRBJ2-5; possibly TRBD2 for D (7 bases). Germline V lookup: CDR1 MNHNY, CDR2 SVGAGI (reference sequence). Trimming stripped 6 bases from V and 7 bases from J, with 15 bases between. The length of the CDR3 is 13 residues. As DNA, the CDR3 is TGTGCCAGCAGAGATGGGGGGGCTGGGACCCAGTACTTC. This encodes CASRDGGAGTQYF.

V usage is TRBV7-2 and J usage is TRBJ2-3; 10 nucleotides align to TRBD2. Germline CDR1 is SGHTA and CDR2 is FQGNSA. Trimming removed 0 bases from V and 0 bases from J; junction bases left unmatched: 0. The CDR3 is 16 amino acids. The CDR3 here is CASSLATSGSTDTQYF. The CDR3 DNA sequence: TGTGCCAGCAGCTTAGCGACTAGCGGGAGCACAGATACGCAGTATTTT.

This clonotype appeared a few times. V usage is TRBV12-3 or TRBV12-4 and J usage is TRBJ1-1; D not resolved. This CDR3 comprises 15 residues. Deletions cut 2 bases from V and 0 bases from J, with 10 bases between. Written as DNA, the CDR3 is TGTGCCAGCAGTTTACCGGGAAACTTGAACACTGAAGCTTTCTTT. Protein: CASSLPGNLNTEAFF.

The rearrangement links TRBV27 to TRBJ2-5, with 7 nucleotides matching TRBD1. V gave up 5 bases and J gave up 4 bases; unmatched junction bases: 10. The germline CDR1 and CDR2 sequences are MNHEY and SMNVEV (reference sequence). The CDR3 contains 15 residues. Written as DNA, the CDR3 is TGTGCCAGCAGTACCGACCCATACAGGGGAGAGACCCAGTACTTC. The encoded protein is CASSTDPYRGETQYF.

The chain has TRBV12-3 or TRBV12-4 and TRBJ1-5; 9 bases fit TRBD1. The CDR3 has 14 amino acids. V shed 5 bases and J 6 bases; nucleotides not matched to a gene: 5. The CDR3 loop is CASSPGQGSQPQHF. Written as DNA, the CDR3 is TGTGCCAGCAGTCCAGGACAGGGGAGTCAGCCCCAGCATTTT.

The V and J genes are TRBV7-2 and TRBJ2-1; a possible D gene is TRBD2 (5 bases). CDR3 length: 15 residues. With 1 base removed from V and 7 bases from J, the gap between germline ends came to 14 bases. The germline V gene encodes CDR1 SGHTA and CDR2 FQGNSA. The CDR3 DNA reads as TGTGCCAGCAGCTTAGTATTCCTGTCGGGGAATGAGCAGTTCTTC. It is translated as CASSLVFLSGNEQFF.

This clonotype has a count of ten or more. The gene calls are TRBV25-1 and TRBJ2-1; 8 bases align to TRBD1. The germline gives CDR1 MGHDK, CDR2 SYGVNS. The CDR3 is 15 amino acids. The junction had 10 bases not matched to a gene; V was cut back by 7 bases and J by 5 bases. DNA for the CDR3: TGTGCCAGCACCGACCCGGGGACAGGCGACAATGAGCAGTTCTTC. Its protein is CASTDPGTGDNEQFF.

This clonotype was picked up many times. V is TRBV29-1 and J is TRBJ2-1; 10 positions match TRBD2. The CDR3 runs 15 residues. Germline V gene data show CDR1 as SQVTM and CDR2 as ANQGSEA. The V and J ends lost 4 bases and 7 bases, in that order; junction bases with no gene match: 10. CDR3 sequence (DNA): TGCAGCGTTGCGCGGATCCTAGCGGGGGAAAATGAGCAGTTCTTC. Protein product: CSVARILAGENEQFF.

The gene calls are TRBV29-1 and TRBJ2-5; D gene ambiguous. Trimming took off 8 bases at V and 1 base at J, with 11 bases between the two ends. This CDR3 is 12 amino acids long. The germline V gene has CDR1 SQVTM and CDR2 ANQGSEA. In nucleotides, the CDR3 is TGCAGCCTAGGGTCGATCCAAGAGACCCAGTACTTC. This codes for CSLGSIQETQYF.

The chain uses TRBV19 and TRBJ1-5, with D unclear. Germline V gives CDR1 LNHDA, CDR2 SQIVND (reference sequence). V lost 3 bases to trimming and J lost 4 bases, with 4 bases between them. The CDR3 is made up of 12 amino acids. CDR3 nucleotide sequence: TGTGCCAGTAGTATGGTGAATCAGCCCCAGCATTTT. Translating gives CASSMVNQPQHF.

CDR3 loop: CASSLMLARVNIQYF. In DNA form, the CDR3 reads TGTGCCAGCAGTTTAATGTTGGCCAGGGTAAACATTCAGTACTTC. The genes are TRBV28 and TRBJ2-4, with D perhaps matching TRBD1 (5 bases). The germline V gene encodes CDR1 MDHEN and CDR2 SYDVKM. Trimming pared 2 bases from V and 6 bases from J, leaving 14 bases between. The CDR3 length is 15 residues.

This clonotype was detected a few times. The rearrangement uses TRBV20-1 and TRBJ2-1; the D is unclear. V lost 0 bases to trimming and J lost 4 bases, with 7 bases between them. The V gene's germline CDR1 is DFQATT and CDR2 SNEGSKA (reference sequence). The CDR3 length is 13 residues. This CDR3 reads CSARERAYNEQFF. The CDR3 DNA is TGCAGTGCTAGAGAGAGAGCTTACAATGAGCAGTTCTTC.

This clonotype was counted a few times. CDR3 residues: CASSEVLAARDTQYF. CDR3 coding DNA: TGTGCCAGCAGTGAGGTTCTAGCGGCCAGGGATACGCAGTATTTT. The chain couples TRBV6-1 to TRBJ2-3, with 7 bases aligning to TRBD2. The CDR3 covers 15 residues. Per the germline V gene, CDR1 is MNHNS and CDR2 is SASEGT. The junction had 9 bases not matched to a gene; V was cut back by 3 bases and J by 6 bases.

Written as DNA, the CDR3 is TGCAGCGTCCGGCAGACCTTAGCCAAAAACATTCAGTACTTC. Protein product: CSVRQTLAKNIQYF. V usage is TRBV29-1 and J usage is TRBJ2-4; unclear D gene. Looked up from germline, CDR1 is SQVTM and CDR2 is ANQGSEA. The CDR3 runs 14 residues. Trimming removed 6 bases at V and 0 bases at J, with 12 bases between.

The J gene is TRBJ2-7, the V gene TRBV29-1; the D gene is possibly TRBD1 (6 bases). CDR1 is SQVTM and CDR2 is ANQGSEA in the germline V gene. The CDR3 has 11 residues. Trimming took off 7 bases at V and 5 bases at J, with 12 bases between the two ends. The CDR3 region is CSAEGDDEQYF. In nucleotides, the CDR3 is TGCAGCGCCGAGGGGGACGACGAGCAGTACTTC.

Ten or more counts support this clonotype. The V gene is TRBV28, the J gene TRBJ1-4; TRBD1 aligns across 7 bases. CDR3 length: 15 amino acids. After removal of 6 bases from V and 7 bases from J, the junction contained 11 bases not matched to a gene. Germline CDR1 is MDHEN and CDR2 is SYDVKM. As DNA, the CDR3 is TGTGCCAGCAGCCGCCCCGGGCAGGGGGTTGAAAAACTGTTTTTT. This translates into CASSRPGQGVEKLFF.

This chain joins TRBV11-2 and TRBJ1-2; TRBD1 matches at 9 bases. Germline V CDR1 and CDR2: SGHAT, FQNNGV. Trimming removed 5 bases from V and 7 bases from J; junction bases left unmatched: 5. This CDR3 is built from 13 residues. The CDR3 coding sequence is TGTGCCAGCAGCACACACAGGGGGCCTGGCTACACCTTC. Encoded protein: CASSTHRGPGYTF.

In its sample, this clonotype was seen a few times. The chain links TRBV7-9 to TRBJ2-7; 8 positions agree with TRBD1. V lost 4 bases and J lost 4; bases outside the gene matches: 3. Germline loops: CDR1 SEHNR, CDR2 FQNEAQ (reference sequence). This CDR3 comprises 13 residues. The CDR3 DNA reads TGTGCCAGCAGCTCCCAGGGGGCTTACGAGCAGTACTTC. It encodes CASSSQGAYEQYF.

The rearrangement joins TRBV6-2 or TRBV6-3 to TRBJ2-7; D remains ambiguous. The V gene lost 2 bases and the J gene lost 4 bases, with 9 bases spanning the gap. The CDR3 length is 13 residues. Per germline, CDR1 MNHEY and CDR2 SVGEGT. CDR3 DNA: TGTGCCAGCAGTTACGGGGTCAGATACGAGCAGTACTTC. Its protein is CASSYGVRYEQYF.

This clonotype was counted a few times. In DNA form, the CDR3 reads TGCAGCGTCCAAGAGGAAGAGCAGTACTTC. Its translation: CSVQEEEQYF. This chain uses TRBV29-1 with TRBJ2-7, with D unclear. Germline V gene data show CDR1 as SQVTM and CDR2 as ANQGSEA. The V gene lost 6 bases and the J gene lost 7 bases, with 10 bases spanning the gap. This CDR3 is built from 10 residues.

This clonotype was observed many times. V gene TRBV7-9 combines with J gene TRBJ2-3; 11 bases match TRBD2. Per germline, CDR1 SEHNR and CDR2 FQNEAQ (reference sequence). After removal of 5 bases from V and 9 bases from J, the junction contained 7 bases not matched to a gene. This CDR3 region has 14 residues. CDR3 loop: CASSTSSGGQTQYF. The CDR3 DNA reads as TGTGCCAGCAGCACCTCTAGCGGGGGGCAGACGCAGTATTTT.

This clonotype showed up many times. The V call is TRBV29-1, the J call TRBJ1-2; tentative D call: TRBD1 (5 bases). The CDR3 spans 12 residues. From germline, CDR1 is SQVTM and CDR2 ANQGSEA. V gave up 7 bases and J gave up 7 bases, with 16 bases separating them. CDR3 bases: TGCAGCGCCGACAGTTTAGGAGGTGGCTACACCTTC. It translates to CSADSLGGGYTF.

This clonotype was observed at least ten times. The rearrangement links TRBV12-3 or TRBV12-4 to TRBJ2-3; D is uncertain. This CDR3 contains 14 residues. V was cut by 6 bases and J by 0 bases, with 10 bases left in between. In DNA, the CDR3 is TGTGCCAGCAGGTCAGGCTCTAGCACAGATACGCAGTATTTT. It codes for CASRSGSSTDTQYF.

The chain couples TRBV20-1 to TRBJ2-1; a possible D gene is TRBD2 (6 bases). V dropped 3 bases and J dropped 6 bases, with 21 bases sitting between them. This CDR3 contains 16 residues. CDR1 and CDR2 (germline): DFQATT, SNEGSKA (reference sequence). The DNA of the CDR3 is TGCAGTGCTAGCCTCATAGCGGTTCAGCGCACCAATGAGCAGTTCTTC. Its translation is CSASLIAVQRTNEQFF.

This chain connects TRBV5-1 to TRBJ2-1; tentatively, D is TRBD1 (6 bases). Germline lookup yields CDR1 SGHRS and CDR2 YFSETQ. The V end lost 2 bases, the J end lost 4 bases, and 10 bases lay between the germline ends. This CDR3 contains 14 residues. The CDR3 coding sequence is TGCGCCAGCAGCTTCGAACAGGGATACAATGAGCAGTTCTTC. This codes for CASSFEQGYNEQFF.

The V gene is TRBV29-1, the J gene TRBJ2-7; D is possibly TRBD1 (6 bases). The CDR3 loop spans 16 amino acids. V was pared by 4 bases and J by 6 bases, with 25 bases between. Germline V gene sequence: CDR1 SQVTM, CDR2 ANQGSEA. The CDR3 nucleotides read TGCAGCGTTGGGGGGTTTACAGGGAAGCCCTCCGGCGAGCAGTACTTC. Translation: CSVGGFTGKPSGEQYF.

This clonotype was seen ten or more times. V is TRBV6-1 and J is TRBJ2-3, with TRBD1 matching 7 bases. V shed 6 bases and J 2 bases; nucleotides not matched to a gene: 8. CDR1 is MNHNS and CDR2 is SASEGT in the germline V gene. The CDR3 contains 15 residues. The CDR3 bases are TGTGCCAGCAGGCCGACGGGACAGCACACAGATACGCAGTATTTT. This translates into CASRPTGQHTDTQYF.

The rearrangement links TRBV28 to TRBJ2-1; D unclear. This CDR3 spans 11 amino acids. The V and J ends lost 10 bases and 8 bases respectively, with 12 bases between them. Germline CDR1 MDHEN, CDR2 SYDVKM. In DNA, the CDR3 is TGTGCCACAGCTTGGGTCTATGAGCAGTTCTTC. Translating gives CATAWVYEQFF.

This chain connects TRBV12-2 to TRBJ2-1; the table gives TRBD1 as D, unverified against the DNA. TRBV12-2 represents a pseudogene. This CDR3 has 12 residues. The CDR3 DNA is TGTGCAAGTCTGTCGAGGGGCGATGAGCAGTTCTTC. It codes for CASLSRGDEQFF.

This clonotype was detected only a few times. CDR3 DNA: TGCGCCAGCAGCTTGCGGCCCGTGGGGGCCAACGTCCTGACTTTC. It specifies CASSLRPVGANVLTF. The chain recombines TRBV5-1 with TRBJ2-6; D gene ambiguous. V lost 1 base, J lost 4 bases, and 9 bases lay in between. This CDR3 has 15 amino acids. Germline assignment: CDR1 SGHRS and CDR2 YFSETQ.

This clonotype showed up just a few times. This chain links TRBV11-3 with TRBJ2-2; tentative D call: TRBD1 (6 bases). Germline values: CDR1 SGHNT, CDR2 YENEEA. The ends were cut back, 4 bases at V and 3 bases at J, with 18 bases in the middle. The CDR3 is 17 amino acids. CDR3 residues: CASSSPLGALDTGELFF. CDR3 bases: TGTGCCAGCAGCTCACCCCTGGGGGCGCTGGACACCGGGGAGCTGTTTTTT.